This T cell receptor beta chain was sequenced in a study of blood T cell repertoires in COVID-19. Study context: The study drew acute and convalescent COVID-19 samples from the United States, Italy and Spain. Sources were T cells, B-cell-depleted T cells, or PBMCs; the material itself was cDNA or gDNA.

CDR1 and CDR2 (germline): LNHDA, SQIVND (reference sequence). The CDR3 runs to 14 residues. V lost 6 bases to trimming and J lost 5 bases; unmatched junction nucleotides: 7. Original processing notes: Amplification of reference gene primers was used by the study to estimate nucleated cell counts. The assay was immunoSEQ multiplex PCR, and TCRdb's table has in-frame clones only and misses some. For V, J and clone size, that table is used; D and trimming come from the DNA. The top ten clones hold 1.5% to 2% of a sample with about 250,000 clones, around nine tenths of them seen once. The gene calls are TRBV19 and TRBJ2-5, with 9 bases matching TRBD2. This sequence was found in a woman aged 60 to 75 who had recovered from COVID-19. Sequencing used peripheral blood. This chain's CDR3 is CASSRASGGETQYF. CDR3 nucleotide sequence: TGTGCCAGTAGCAGGGCGAGCGGGGGGGAGACCCAGTACTTC.